This TCR beta chain is drawn from a study of CD8+CD57+ T cells in acquired aplastic anemia. Study background: DNA recovered from sorted CD4+ and CD8+ cells had a mean of approximately 3.2 ug.

All sequencing subjects had displayed CD8+CD57+ cell expansion on flow cytometry. No therapy had been given to the patients at the time of blood sampling. Profiles of TCR beta VDJ and CDR3 were generated from a genomic DNA template. TCRdb itself ran the reads through MiXCR, one entry per CDR3 protein. The sample records roughly 170,000 distinct CDR3 sequences, 45% to 60% being singletons. With regard to this clonotype: Antigen: not known.

Findings and caveats of the study: The number of CD8+ CDR3 sequences shared by patients and controls was about 30.

Between the trimmed V and J ends, which lost 4 bases and 3 bases, there was a span of 6 bases. This CDR3 comprises 11 residues. Germline V lookup: CDR1 SQVTM, CDR2 ANQGSEA. The sequenced sample was sorted CD4+, CD8+, or CD8+CD57+ T cells (not recorded which) from PBMCs. The clonotype was recovered from a human donor with aplastic anemia. The rearrangement joins TRBV29-1 to TRBJ1-2; possibly TRBD1 for D (5 bases). In DNA form, the CDR3 reads TGCAGCGTTGTAGGGGACTATGGCTACACCTTC. It encodes CSVVGDYGYTF.